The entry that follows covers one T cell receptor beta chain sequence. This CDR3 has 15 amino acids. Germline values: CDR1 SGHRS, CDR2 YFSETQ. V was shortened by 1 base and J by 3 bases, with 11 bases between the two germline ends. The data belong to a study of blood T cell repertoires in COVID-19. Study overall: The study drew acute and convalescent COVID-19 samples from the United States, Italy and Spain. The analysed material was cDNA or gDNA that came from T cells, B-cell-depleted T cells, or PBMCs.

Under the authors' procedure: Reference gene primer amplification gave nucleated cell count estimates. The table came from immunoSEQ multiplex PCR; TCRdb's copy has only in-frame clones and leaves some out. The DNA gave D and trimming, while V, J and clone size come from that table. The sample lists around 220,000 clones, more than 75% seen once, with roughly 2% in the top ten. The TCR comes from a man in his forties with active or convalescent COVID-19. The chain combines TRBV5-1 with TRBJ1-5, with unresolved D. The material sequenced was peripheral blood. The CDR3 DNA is TGCGCCAGCAGCTTGTCGTCAGGCCTCAATCAGCCCCAGCATTTT. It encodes CASSLSSGLNQPQHF.